These 20 T cell receptor beta chains originate from one sample sequenced in a study of brain T cells in children with intractable seizures. Produced via immunoSEQ multiplex PCR; TCRdb's table is partial and in-frame only. The sample yields tens of thousands of clones, about 93% seen once. Sample: peripheral blood, taken at surgery. The receptors stem from a boy under three years old with tuberous sclerosis and intractable seizures.

The chain links TRBV13 to TRBJ2-2; 9 bases line up with TRBD2. This CDR3 contains 16 residues. Germline values: CDR1 PRHDT, CDR2 FYEKMQ (reference sequence). The V gene end was trimmed by 7 bases and the J gene end by 7 bases; junction bases not matched to a gene: 13. CDR3 nucleotide sequence: TGTGCCAGCACCGTTGAAGCGGGGGGAAAGGACGGGGAGCTGTTTTTT. It specifies CASTVEAGGKDGELFF.

The genes are TRBV4-2 and TRBJ1-2; the D is unclear. The ends were cut back, 1 base at V and 1 base at J, with 7 bases in the middle. Germline assignment: CDR1 LGHNA and CDR2 YNFKEQ. This CDR3 is built from 14 residues. The CDR3: CASSQGWDNYGYTF. The CDR3 bases are TGTGCCAGCAGCCAAGGGTGGGATAACTATGGCTACACCTTC.

Relative to its sample, this clone is medium-sized. This rearrangement joins TRBV10-1 to TRBJ1-5; possibly TRBD1 for D (5 bases). The germline V gene encodes CDR1 WNHNN and CDR2 SYGVQD (reference sequence). The CDR3 extends over 13 amino acids. The V gene lost 3 bases and the J gene lost 7 bases, with 10 bases spanning the gap. The CDR3 is CASSEGAGQPQHF. In nucleotides, the CDR3 is TGCGCCAGCAGTGAAGGGGCTGGACAGCCCCAGCATTTT.

The sample holds one count of this clone. CDR3 in amino acids: CASSQAFLAGGPGGYEQYF. CDR3 in DNA: TGTGCCAGCAGCCAAGCCTTTCTAGCGGGAGGGCCTGGAGGGTACGAGCAGTACTTC. V gene TRBV3-1 (or the pseudogene TRBV3-2) combines with J gene TRBJ2-7, with 12 bases lining up with TRBD2. J was trimmed by 4 bases and V by 1 base; bases with no gene match: 14. Germline loops: CDR1 LGHDT, CDR2 YNNKEL (reference sequence). The CDR3 loop spans 19 amino acids.

This clone has a single count. The chain has TRBV6-5 and TRBJ2-1, with 9 bases matching TRBD2. After removal of 0 bases from V and 4 bases from J, the junction contained 4 bases not matched to a gene. The CDR3 contains 16 residues. The germline gives CDR1 MNHEY, CDR2 SVGAGI. CDR3 protein: CASSYSASGEYNEQFF. The CDR3 coding sequence is TGTGCCAGCAGTTACTCGGCTAGCGGGGAATACAATGAGCAGTTCTTC.

There are a few counts of this clone. The rearrangement uses TRBV7-3 and TRBJ2-3; D may match TRBD1 or TRBD2 (5 bases each). V lost 4 bases, J lost 4 bases, and 12 bases lay in between. Germline V gene lookup returns CDR1 SGHTA and CDR2 FQGTGA. CDR3 size: 14 residues. The CDR3 here is CASSWIRDPDTQYF. DNA of the CDR3: TGTGCCAGCAGCTGGATTCGGGACCCAGATACGCAGTATTTT. Supplemented by reference TRBV7-3 and TRBJ2-3, the full variable domain reads GAGVSQTPSNKVTEKGKYVELRCDPISGHTALYWYRQSLGQGPEFLIYFQGTGAADDSGLPNDRFFAVRPEGSVSTLKIQRTERGDSAVYLCASSWIRDPDTQYFGPGTRLTVL.

This rearrangement joins TRBV19 to TRBJ1-1; D remains ambiguous. V was pared by 0 bases and J by 1 base, with 6 bases between. CDR1 is LNHDA, CDR2 SQIVND, per germline (reference sequence). The CDR3 spans 14 residues. The CDR3 reads CASSIEIGNTEAFF. CDR3 in DNA: TGTGCCAGTAGTATAGAAATTGGGAACACTGAAGCTTTCTTT.

CDR3 nucleotide sequence: TGTGCCATCAGTGAGGCAGTCGATGGCTACGAGCAGTACTTC. The encoded protein is CAISEAVDGYEQYF. The chain uses TRBV10-3 and TRBJ2-7; D gene ambiguous. Germline CDR1 and CDR2: ENHRY and SYGVKD. This CDR3 contains 14 residues. Trimming pared 2 bases from V and 3 bases from J, leaving 11 bases between.

The chain links TRBV6-6 to TRBJ2-7; 10 positions match TRBD2. The CDR3 loop spans 16 amino acids. Trimming at V came to 5 bases and at J to 3 bases, leaving 10 bases not matched to a gene. Looked up from germline, CDR1 is MNHNY and CDR2 is SVGAGI (reference sequence). The CDR3 reads CASSLPPASGSYEQYF. The DNA of the CDR3 is TGTGCCAGCAGTCTCCCTCCGGCTAGCGGGAGCTACGAGCAGTACTTC.

This clone was seen a handful of times. The chain links TRBV28 to TRBJ2-1, with 9 bases fitting TRBD2. This CDR3 has 15 amino acids. Germline assignment: CDR1 MDHEN and CDR2 SYDVKM. After removal of 6 bases from V and 7 bases from J, the junction contained 10 bases not matched to a gene. The CDR3 reads CASRPGFSGRNEQFF. DNA for the CDR3: TGTGCCAGCAGGCCCGGTTTTAGCGGGAGAAATGAGCAGTTCTTC.

This clone has just one count. The chain combines TRBV25-1 with TRBJ1-2; tentatively, D is TRBD1 (5 bases). Trimming left V 1 base short and J 7 bases short, with 13 bases between. Germline lookup yields CDR1 MGHDK and CDR2 SYGVNS. This CDR3 has 14 residues. The CDR3 nucleotides read TGTGCCAGCAGTGAATCAGGGTTGGGCGTTGGCTACACCTTC. Protein sequence: CASSESGLGVGYTF.

Remarks on this clone: An end of the junction differs from the germline gene, which may be a read error. The CDR3 loop is CASSFTSGGIDF. The CDR3, as DNA: TGTGCCAGCAGTTTTACTAGCGGGGGTATAGACTTC. The gene calls are TRBV7-2 and TRBJ2-7; 11 bases fit TRBD2. The CDR3 has 12 residues. CDR1 and CDR2 (germline): SGHTA, FQGNSA.

CDR3 nucleotide sequence: TGCGCCAGCAGCTTGGGGACAGGGGCGGCAAGTGGGTACACCTTC. This codes for CASSLGTGAASGYTF. The chain employs TRBV5-1 and TRBJ1-2; 9 nucleotides align to TRBD1. V dropped 0 bases and J dropped 11; count of bases not matched to a gene: 11. Germline V CDR1 and CDR2: SGHRS, YFSETQ. CDR3 length: 15 residues.

This rearrangement joins TRBV30 to TRBJ2-7, with 9 bases that match TRBD1. The ends lost 5 bases at V and 3 bases at J; junction bases unmatched: 8. The CDR3 is 14 residues long. Germline V gene data show CDR1 as GTSNPN and CDR2 as SVGIG (reference sequence). This chain's CDR3 is CAWQEDRGLYEQYF. The CDR3 coding sequence is TGTGCCTGGCAAGAGGACAGGGGACTCTACGAGCAGTACTTC.

This chain joins TRBV30 and TRBJ1-3, with D hard to call. V was cut by 0 bases and J by 0 bases, with 3 bases left in between. Germline values: CDR1 GTSNPN, CDR2 SVGIG (reference sequence). The CDR3 length is 13 residues. The CDR3, as DNA: TGTGCCTGGAGTGTAAACTCTGGAAACACCATATATTTT. Amino acid sequence: CAWSVNSGNTIYF.

The chain links TRBV11-3 to TRBJ1-1, with D possibly being TRBD1 (6 bases). Germline values: CDR1 SGHNT, CDR2 YENEEA. The CDR3 runs 16 residues. Trimming stripped 0 bases from V and 0 bases from J, with 11 bases between. The CDR3 here is CASSLDPDRMNTEAFF. CDR3 nucleotides: TGTGCCAGCAGCTTAGACCCGGACAGAATGAACACTGAAGCTTTCTTT.

This rearrangement joins TRBV2 to TRBJ1-5; 11 bases agree with TRBD1. Germline V gene data show CDR1 as SNHLY and CDR2 as FYNNEI. The CDR3 is made up of 13 amino acids. With 7 bases clipped from V and 6 bases from J, the junction kept 2 bases outside the gene matches. The CDR3 spells CASKGQGGQPQHF. Written as DNA, the CDR3 is TGTGCCAGCAAGGGACAGGGGGGTCAGCCCCAGCATTTT.

The chain joins TRBV7-2 to TRBJ2-5; D call uncertain. V was trimmed by 7 bases and J by 5 bases, leaving 14 bases between them. CDR3 length: 13 residues. Germline V gene lookup returns CDR1 SGHTA and CDR2 FQGNSA. The CDR3, as DNA: TGTGCCAGCACCCCCCTATTAAGGGAGACCCAGTACTTC. Translated, it gives CASTPLLRETQYF. Based on the CDR3 plus reference TRBV7-2 and TRBJ2-5, the full variable domain is GAGVSQSPSNKVTEKGKDVELRCDPISGHTALYWYRQSLGQGLEFLIYFQGNSAPDKSGLPSDRFSAERTGGSVSTLTIQRTQQEDSAVYLCASTPLLRETQYFGPGTRLLVL.

J is TRBJ1-2 and V is TRBV28, with 10 nucleotides matching TRBD1. Trimming at V came to 4 bases and at J to 6 bases, leaving 11 bases not matched to a gene. CDR3 length equals 16 residues. Looked up from germline, CDR1 is MDHEN and CDR2 is SYDVKM. The CDR3 DNA follows: TGTGCCAGCAGTTCACATGGGACAGGGGAGGTGAATGGCTACACCTTC. Its translation is CASSSHGTGEVNGYTF.

The chain carries TRBV10-2 and TRBJ2-7, with 14 bases lining up with TRBD2. The germline V gene encodes CDR1 WSHSY and CDR2 SAAADI. V gave up 3 bases and J gave up 3 bases; unmatched junction bases: 1. This CDR3 has 15 amino acids. As DNA, the CDR3 is TGCGCCAGCAGTGACGGGACTAGCGGGAGCTACGAGCAGTACTTC. It translates to CASSDGTSGSYEQYF.